The rows below give T cell receptor beta chains drawn from one sample of a study of OX40 agonist ivuxolimab in advanced cancers. Libraries were prepared by immunoSEQ multiplex PCR; TCRdb keeps only in-frame clonotypes and omits some of them. The data contain more than 70,000 clones, roughly nine tenths of them singletons. The sample here was CD4+ or CD8+ T cells sorted from blood, taken in a trial of the OX40 agonist ivuxolimab. The receptors here all came from an adult with an advanced solid tumor such as melanoma, head and neck, liver or kidney cancer. Both conserved end residues are part of each CDR3. The D gene is left open where the match is weak.

d_call	v_call	cdr3_aa
TRBD1	TRBV2	CASNGQGVGETQYF
-	TRBV4-2	CASSQESSRNTGELFF
TRBD2	TRBV7-9	CASSPGTSGTPSTYEQYF
-	TRBV7-8	CASSLARVSPLHF
-	TRBV6-1	CASSFPVNEKLFF
-	TRBV27	CASSPGVRGISYEQYF
-	TRBV6-1	CASPRQGLADTQYF
-	TRBV29-1	CSVTGSGNTIYF
-	TRBV2	CASSLDRYGYTF
-	TRBV9	CASSAHLAQETQYF
TRBD1	TRBV7-7	CASSMGQGYIQYF
-	TRBV9	CASSVRDSTYEQYF
TRBD1	TRBV6-5	CASRGQSYNEQFF
-	TRBV4-1	CASSQAQDGNSYEQYF
-	TRBV28	CASSLWGNTEAFF
-	TRBV4-2	CASSPKRGAGSGNTIYF
TRBD2	TRBV5-1	CASSFGAGGSYEQYF
-	TRBV13	CASSLEGTLGTEAFF
-	TRBV4-1	CASSLTAGQVIIGYTF
TRBD2	TRBV7-3	CASSLAGGMNNEQFF
-	TRBV5-1	CASSLQTMNTEAFF
-	TRBV15	CATSRDSGWAPLHF
-	TRBV5-1	CASSSGFNNEQFF
TRBD2	TRBV5-1	CASSLDRGGDPYEQYF
-	TRBV15	CATSSPGQNEKLFF
TRBD2	TRBV11-2	CASRYSGGAGDTQYF
-	TRBV6-5	CASSYQDPRTDTQYF
TRBD1	TRBV7-6	CASSWGQGGGTEQFF
-	TRBV7-2	CASSSGPGKQFF
TRBD1	TRBV28	CASSLFSGTGGMNGYTF
-	TRBV5-1	CASSLEQFGMNTEAFF
-	TRBV2	CASSVSYIVGELFF
-	TRBV10-3	CAILGGVTNEQFF
-	TRBV4-2	CASSQDWGETQYF
-	TRBV19	CASSRAWGGPGGNEQYF
TRBD1	TRBV5-4	CASSYGTGGYGYTF
-	TRBV6-6	CASSYSAGTEQYF
-	TRBV5-8	CASSEGIYPEETQYF
-	TRBV27	CASTSREEQFF